Below are 27 T cell receptor beta chains sequenced from a single sample in a study of T-cell reconstitution after alpha-beta-depleted transplantation in children. The authors prepared the TCRbeta library with unique molecular identifiers. TCRdb called the PCR reads again in MiXCR, with one record for every CDR3 protein. The sample shows about a million distinct CDR3 sequences, around 30% of them seen only once. The source material was PBMCs, mostly from graft donor cells, sampled 360 days after TCRalphabeta/CD19-depleted stem cell transplant. The source is a boy under three years old who had a stem cell transplant for SCID, so the T cells may come from the graft donor.

The chain employs TRBV5-1 and TRBJ2-1; the match to TRBD1 covers 11 bases. CDR1 SGHRS and CDR2 YFSETQ come from the germline V gene. This CDR3 contains 16 residues. V dropped 2 bases and J dropped 3; count of bases not matched to a gene: 4. Here the CDR3 DNA reads TGCGCCAGCAGCTTAACCGGGACAGGGGGCTACAATGAGCAGTTCTTC. Encoded protein: CASSLTGTGGYNEQFF.

V gene TRBV12-3 or TRBV12-4 combines with J gene TRBJ1-1; no definite D call. The CDR3 has 13 amino acids. The V and J ends lost 7 bases and 1 base respectively, with 10 bases between them. The CDR3 region has the DNA TGTGCCAGCACCCCGACCAGGAACACTGAAGCTTTCTTT. Protein sequence: CASTPTRNTEAFF.

This clonotype has more than one count but fewer than ten. The J gene is TRBJ2-1, the V gene TRBV13; TRBD1 matches at 8 bases. There are 15 residues in the CDR3. V lost 4 bases to trimming and J lost 7 bases; unmatched junction nucleotides: 9. Germline lookup yields CDR1 PRHDT and CDR2 FYEKMQ (reference sequence). CDR3 DNA: TGTGCCAGCAGCTCCGGCGACAGGGGAGGTAATGAGCAGTTCTTC. Translating gives CASSSGDRGGNEQFF.

There are many counts of this clonotype. The CDR3 DNA reads TGTGCCACCAGCAGAGACGTGGGACCCAACGAGCAGTACTTC. Protein product: CATSRDVGPNEQYF. This sequence joins TRBV15 and TRBJ2-7; either TRBD1 or TRBD2 may fit D (5 bases each). The CDR3 length is 14 residues. V dropped 0 bases and J dropped 5 bases, with 11 bases sitting between them. Germline lookup yields CDR1 LNHNV and CDR2 YYDKDF (reference sequence).

V gene TRBV4-1 combines with J gene TRBJ2-1, with D perhaps matching TRBD1 or TRBD2 (6 bases each). Germline V gives CDR1 MGHRA, CDR2 YSYEKL. The CDR3 totals 16 residues. Between the trimmed V and J ends, which lost 3 bases and 6 bases, there was a span of 18 bases. The CDR3 region has the DNA TGCGCCAGCAGCCAGGACGGGTGGGGGGCAAGCAATGAGCAGTTCTTC. This encodes CASSQDGWGASNEQFF.

This clonotype was detected only a few times. The gene calls are TRBV13 and TRBJ2-2, with D hard to call. The length of the CDR3 is 14 residues. Trimming pared 3 bases from V and 0 bases from J, leaving 5 bases between. Germline values: CDR1 PRHDT, CDR2 FYEKMQ (reference sequence). The CDR3 DNA is TGTGCCAGCAGCTTCGTCACGAACACCGGGGAGCTGTTTTTT. Its protein is CASSFVTNTGELFF.

This clonotype has only a few counts. V and J are TRBV15 and TRBJ2-5, with a tentative D call TRBD2 (6 bases). CDR1 is LNHNV and CDR2 is YYDKDF in the germline V gene (reference sequence). CDR3 size: 13 residues. V was cut by 2 bases and J by 5 bases, with 9 bases left in between. The CDR3 bases are TGTGCCACCAGCAGACTAGCGCTTGAGACCCAGTACTTC. Translated: CATSRLALETQYF.

This clonotype was detected many times. The rearrangement uses TRBV20-1 and TRBJ2-7; D is perhaps TRBD1 (5 bases). V dropped 4 bases and J dropped 2 bases, with 6 bases sitting between them. CDR1 is DFQATT, CDR2 SNEGSKA, per germline (reference sequence). The CDR3 spans 11 residues. CDR3 DNA sequence: TGCAGTGCTATCAGGGCCTACGAGCAGTACTTC. Its protein product is CSAIRAYEQYF.

This clonotype showed up just a few times. The chain recombines TRBV5-6 with TRBJ2-3; weak D call: TRBD2 (6 bases). The germline V gene has CDR1 SGHDT and CDR2 YYEEEE. V was shortened by 4 bases and J by 2 bases, with 17 bases between the two germline ends. The CDR3 has 16 residues. CDR3 amino acids: CASSPTGSGDTDTQYF. CDR3 DNA: TGTGCCAGCAGCCCTACGGGTAGCGGTGACACAGATACGCAGTATTTT.

This clonotype was counted only a few times. This chain connects TRBV27 to TRBJ2-3; D unclear. Germline loops: CDR1 MNHEY, CDR2 SMNVEV (reference sequence). The V gene lost 10 bases and the J gene lost 2 bases, with 13 bases spanning the gap. This CDR3 contains 13 residues. CDR3 loop: CATGTAVTDTQYF. For the CDR3, the DNA is TGTGCCACCGGAACGGCGGTCACAGATACGCAGTATTTT.

The chain links TRBV7-3 to TRBJ2-1; 7 bases are shared with TRBD1. The length of the CDR3 is 19 residues. V dropped 5 bases and J dropped 6; count of bases not matched to a gene: 22. CDR1 and CDR2 from the germline V gene are SGHTA and FQGTGA. The CDR3: CASSREGVPFPRDSNEQFF. Written as DNA, the CDR3 is TGTGCCAGCAGCCGCGAGGGAGTACCTTTCCCGAGGGACAGCAATGAGCAGTTCTTC.

The chain employs TRBV5-1 and TRBJ2-2; D is undetermined. CDR3 length: 15 amino acids. Trimming stripped 2 bases from V and 7 bases from J, with 15 bases between. Germline assignment: CDR1 SGHRS and CDR2 YFSETQ. CDR3 sequence reads: CASSFSRMVIGELFF. The CDR3 DNA is TGCGCCAGCAGCTTTAGTAGGATGGTTATCGGGGAGCTGTTTTTT.

Note on this clonotype: Compared with germline, one end of the junction differs, possibly owing to a read error. The V gene is TRBV3-1, the J gene TRBJ2-1; no clear D. The CDR3 length is 11 residues. CDR1 LGHDT and CDR2 YNNKEL come from the germline V gene (reference sequence). The CDR3 here is CASSQAGSWIF. The DNA of the CDR3 is TGTGCCAGCAGCCAAGCCGGATCCTGGATCTTC.

This clonotype was counted between two and nine times. This chain links TRBV4-3 with TRBJ2-3; D remains ambiguous. Germline CDR1 and CDR2: LGHNA and YSLEER. The CDR3 sequence is 14 residues long. The germline V and J ends were trimmed by 5 bases and 6 bases, with 15 bases remaining between them. The CDR3 region is CASSTQTGWDTQYF. DNA for the CDR3: TGCGCCAGCAGCACTCAAACGGGTTGGGATACGCAGTATTTT.

The rearrangement uses TRBV12-3 or TRBV12-4 and TRBJ2-3, with D possibly matching TRBD1 (7 bases). CDR3 length: 15 amino acids. The V end lost 7 bases, the J end lost 5 bases, and 19 bases lay between the germline ends. The CDR3 sequence is CASTPNLQGGDTQYF. CDR3 coding DNA: TGTGCCAGCACCCCAAACCTTCAGGGGGGAGATACGCAGTATTTT.

V and J are TRBV5-4 and TRBJ2-1, with unresolved D. V was pared by 0 bases and J by 4 bases, with 11 bases between. Germline lookup yields CDR1 SGHNT and CDR2 YYREEE (reference sequence). CDR3 length: 15 amino acids. For the CDR3, the DNA is TGTGCCAGCAGCTTGGGGCAGAATCGTTACAATGAGCAGTTCTTC. It codes for CASSLGQNRYNEQFF.

The table lists this clonotype with a count of one. The V gene is TRBV20-1, the J gene TRBJ2-1; 7 nucleotides agree with TRBD2. The CDR3 covers 15 residues. Unmatched junction bases numbered 9, after V lost 3 bases and J lost 4 bases. Per the germline V gene, CDR1 is DFQATT and CDR2 is SNEGSKA (reference sequence). In DNA, the CDR3 is TGCAGTGCTAGGGGAACTCTAGCGGAGTACAATGAGCAGTTCTTC. Encoded protein: CSARGTLAEYNEQFF.

This chain joins TRBV5-5 and TRBJ2-1; D is perhaps TRBD2 (6 bases). The CDR3 consists of 17 residues. Trimming pared 0 bases from V and 0 bases from J, leaving 13 bases between. Per the germline V gene, CDR1 is SGHKS and CDR2 is YYEKEE (reference sequence). This chain's CDR3 is CASSLGWGLSSYNEQFF. CDR3 sequence (DNA): TGTGCCAGCAGCTTGGGGTGGGGACTGAGCTCCTACAATGAGCAGTTCTTC.

There are a few counts of this clonotype. This chain joins TRBV15 and TRBJ2-1; maybe TRBD2 (6 bases). V was trimmed by 1 base and J by 3 bases, leaving 16 bases between them. The germline V gene encodes CDR1 LNHNV and CDR2 YYDKDF (reference sequence). There are 17 residues in the CDR3. CDR3 bases: TGTGCCACCAGCAGAGTGGGGGTCGGGGGATTCTACAATGAGCAGTTCTTC. Translating gives CATSRVGVGGFYNEQFF.

The chain recombines TRBV13 with TRBJ1-4, with unresolved D. With 8 bases removed from V and 4 bases from J, the gap between germline ends came to 17 bases. CDR3 length equals 15 residues. The V gene's germline CDR1 is PRHDT and CDR2 FYEKMQ (reference sequence). The CDR3 here is CASVPAFSLNEKLFF. CDR3 coding DNA: TGTGCCAGCGTTCCGGCCTTTTCGCTTAATGAAAAACTGTTTTTT.

The rearrangement links TRBV20-1 to TRBJ1-1, with D perhaps TRBD1 (5 bases). This CDR3 is 12 amino acids long. Germline V gives CDR1 DFQATT, CDR2 SNEGSKA (reference sequence). The germline V and J ends were trimmed by 4 bases and 5 bases, with 11 bases remaining between them. In DNA, the CDR3 is TGCAGTGCTATCAGGGTTCGGACTGAAGCTTTCTTT. It is translated as CSAIRVRTEAFF.

The rearrangement uses TRBV12-3 or TRBV12-4 and TRBJ2-7, with 12 bases matching TRBD2. V was clipped by 7 bases and J by 2 bases; unmatched bases: 6. CDR3 length: 15 residues. The CDR3 nucleotides are TGTGCCAGCACCCGGACTAGCGGGGCCCCCTACGAGCAGTACTTC. It translates to CASTRTSGAPYEQYF.

The V call is TRBV5-1, the J call TRBJ2-1, with 11 nucleotides matching TRBD2. CDR1 is SGHRS and CDR2 is YFSETQ in the germline V gene. This CDR3 region has 15 residues. J lost 5 bases, V lost 2 bases, and 3 bases had no gene match. The CDR3 protein is CASSFIAGGNNEQFF. CDR3 sequence (DNA): TGCGCCAGCAGCTTTATAGCGGGGGGGAACAATGAGCAGTTCTTC.

The CDR3 loop reads CASSLLRVDKNTGELFF. In nucleotides, the CDR3 is TGTGCCAGCAGTTTATTGAGGGTAGACAAGAACACCGGGGAGCTGTTTTTT. The chain uses TRBV28 and TRBJ2-2; tentative D call: TRBD2 (5 bases). Germline-derived CDR1 and CDR2 are MDHEN and SYDVKM. This CDR3 comprises 17 residues. Trimming shortened V by 1 base and J by 1 base, and 13 bases separated the two germline ends.

V gene TRBV20-1 combines with J gene TRBJ2-5, with D tentatively TRBD2 (5 bases). The ends were cut back, 5 bases at V and 9 bases at J, with 10 bases in the middle. This CDR3 spans 10 amino acids. CDR1 and CDR2 from the germline V gene are DFQATT and SNEGSKA (reference sequence). CDR3: CSAPLVSQYF. The CDR3 DNA sequence: TGCAGTGCTCCACTAGTGTCCCAGTACTTC.

This chain links TRBV5-1 with TRBJ1-1; no clear D. This CDR3 is built from 14 residues. V lost 6 bases to trimming and J lost 3 bases, with 15 bases between them. CDR1 is SGHRS and CDR2 is YFSETQ in the germline V gene. The CDR3 region is CASKTAFGDTEAFF. The CDR3 DNA is TGCGCCAGCAAAACGGCCTTTGGGGACACTGAAGCTTTCTTT.

This clonotype showed up just a few times. The chain has TRBV20-1 and TRBJ1-1, with TRBD1 identical over 8 bases. J was trimmed by 1 base and V by 4 bases; bases with no gene match: 5. The germline CDR1 and CDR2 sequences are DFQATT and SNEGSKA (reference sequence). This CDR3 is built from 14 residues. The CDR3 bases are TGCAGTGCTACCCGACAGGGGTGGAACACTGAAGCTTTCTTT. Translating it yields CSATRQGWNTEAFF.